This is a list of T cell receptor beta chains from one sample in a study of blood T cell repertoires in COVID-19. Assay: immunoSEQ multiplex PCR; the TCRdb copy retains only in-frame clones and omits some. The sample includes 45,000 or so clones, approximately 85% of them seen just once. Sequencing used peripheral blood. Every receptor here comes from a woman in her sixties or seventies with acute or convalescent COVID-19. CDR3s include the opening cysteine and the closing phenylalanine or tryptophan. D genes are given only for firm matches. For some rows the clone size is stated as once, few or many, or as a class when expanded; others skip it.

J: TRBJ1-1; V: TRBV2; size: NA; D: TRBD1; DNA: TGTGCCAGCACTGGACAGGGGGGAGGTGAAGCTTTCTTT; CDR3: CASTGQGGGEAFF
J: TRBJ1-4; V: TRBV3-1/TRBV3-2; size: NA; D: TRBD1; DNA: TGTGCCAGCAGCCTAGAGGGGGCGCGTGAGGAAAAACTGTTTTTT; CDR3: CASSLEGAREEKLFF
J: TRBJ1-6; V: TRBV3-1/TRBV3-2; size: NA; D: NA; DNA: TGTGCCAGCAGCCAAGCGACATATCCTCGGAATTCACCCCTCCACTTT; CDR3: CASSQATYPRNSPLHF
J: TRBJ2-5; V: TRBV7-7; size: NA; D: TRBD1; DNA: TGTGCTAGCAGCTTGGGGACAGGTACGTCCCAAGAGACCCAGTACTTC; CDR3: CASSLGTGTSQETQYF
J: TRBJ2-7; V: TRBV15; size: few; D: TRBD2; DNA: TGTGCCACCAGGGCTAGCGGGGGGTCTTACGAGCAGTACTTC; CDR3: CATRASGGSYEQYF
J: TRBJ1-2; V: TRBV5-5; size: NA; D: TRBD1; DNA: TGTGCCAGCACCCAAGGACAGGGGGCATATGGCTACACCTTC; CDR3: CASTQGQGAYGYTF
J: TRBJ1-1; V: TRBV28; size: NA; D: TRBD1; DNA: TGTGCCAGCAGTTCGGGACAGGGGAAAACTTTCTTT; CDR3: CASSSGQGKTFF
J: TRBJ1-1; V: TRBV2; size: NA; D: NA; DNA: TGTGCCAGCTCTTCGAGTGAGGGCACTGAAGCTTTCTTT; CDR3: CASSSSEGTEAFF
J: TRBJ1-2; V: TRBV9; size: once; D: NA; DNA: TGTGCCAGCAGCTTTAACTCGGCTAGCCTTTTTGGCTACACCTTC; CDR3: CASSFNSASLFGYTF
J: TRBJ2-7; V: TRBV6-1; size: NA; D: NA; DNA: TGTGCCAGCAGTGAAAATTTGTCGGTCTCCTACGAGCAGTACTTC; CDR3: CASSENLSVSYEQYF
J: TRBJ1-1; V: TRBV6-2/TRBV6-3; size: NA; D: NA; DNA: TGTGCCAGCAGCCCGAACAGGGTGAAGACTGAAGCTTTCTTT; CDR3: CASSPNRVKTEAFF
J: TRBJ1-2; V: TRBV6-5; size: NA; D: TRBD1; DNA: TGTGCCAGCAGTCCGGGGACAGCGAACTATGGCTACACCTTC; CDR3: CASSPGTANYGYTF
J: TRBJ1-1; V: TRBV5-1; size: NA; D: TRBD1; DNA: TGCGCCAGCAGCTTAGGGAGGGGACAGGGAGTGGGGCCGAACACTGAAGCTTTCTTT; CDR3: CASSLGRGQGVGPNTEAFF
J: TRBJ1-2; V: TRBV19; size: NA; D: NA; DNA: TGTGCCAGTAGTTCTAGCGGGGTGAGGGGCAGAAACTATGGCTACACCTTC; CDR3: CASSSSGVRGRNYGYTF
J: TRBJ1-1; V: TRBV6-5; size: NA; D: NA; DNA: TGTGCCAGCAGCTTTCGGGGGGAGGGCACTGAAGCTTTCTTT; CDR3: CASSFRGEGTEAFF
J: TRBJ1-2; V: TRBV2; size: NA; D: TRBD1; DNA: TGTGCCAGCAGTGGAACAGGGGATGGCTACACCTTC; CDR3: CASSGTGDGYTF
J: TRBJ1-6; V: TRBV2; size: once; D: NA; DNA: TGTGCCCCCAGAGGAGGGGGGGAATCACCCCTCCACTTT; CDR3: CAPRGGGESPLHF
J: TRBJ1-1; V: TRBV5-4; size: NA; D: NA; DNA: TGTGCCAGCAGCTTGGTTTCCACAGTGAACACTGAAGCTTTCTTT; CDR3: CASSLVSTVNTEAFF
J: TRBJ1-1; V: TRBV2; size: NA; D: NA; DNA: TGTGCCAGCAGTGAATGGGCAGGCAACACTGAAGCTTTCTTT; CDR3: CASSEWAGNTEAFF
J: TRBJ2-2; V: TRBV9; size: NA; D: TRBD2; DNA: TGTGCCAGCAGCGCGTCGGCTAGCGGGGGAGAGACGAACACCGGGGAGCTGTTTTTT; CDR3: CASSASASGGETNTGELFF
J: TRBJ1-4; V: TRBV4-2; size: NA; D: NA; DNA: TGTGCCAGCAGCCAAGACCATGCAACTAATGAAAAACTGTTTTTT; CDR3: CASSQDHATNEKLFF
J: TRBJ2-7; V: TRBV2; size: NA; D: TRBD2; DNA: TGTGCCAGCAGAGTGGGTAGCGGGGGGGCCGGCGTCGAGCAGTACTTC; CDR3: CASRVGSGGAGVEQYF
J: TRBJ1-2; V: TRBV2; size: NA; D: TRBD1; DNA: TGTGCCAGCAGAGGGACAGGGGCTGGCTACACCTTC; CDR3: CASRGTGAGYTF
J: TRBJ1-2; V: TRBV5-1; size: NA; D: NA; DNA: TGCGCCAGCAGCTTGGACAGTCCTAACTATGGCTACACCTTC; CDR3: CASSLDSPNYGYTF
J: TRBJ2-4; V: TRBV14; size: NA; D: NA; DNA: TGTGCCAGCAGCCACGGGGGTCTAGCCAAAAACATTCAGTACTTC; CDR3: CASSHGGLAKNIQYF
J: TRBJ1-1; V: TRBV7-9; size: few; D: NA; DNA: TGTGCCAGCAGCTACCGACAGGACGCTGAAGCTTTCTTT; CDR3: CASSYRQDAEAFF
J: TRBJ2-1; V: TRBV5-1; size: NA; D: TRBD2; DNA: TGCGCCAGCAGCTTGGGGACTAGTTACAATGAGCAGTTCTTC; CDR3: CASSLGTSYNEQFF
J: TRBJ2-5; V: TRBV7-9; size: NA; D: NA; DNA: TGTGCCAGCAGCTTCGGTCCAAAAGAGACCCAGTACTTC; CDR3: CASSFGPKETQYF
J: TRBJ2-2; V: TRBV2; size: NA; D: NA; DNA: TGTGCCAGCAGTGCGAGTACTAGCTTCACCGGGGAGCTGTTTTTT; CDR3: CASSASTSFTGELFF
J: TRBJ1-2; V: TRBV30; size: NA; D: TRBD1; DNA: TGTGCCTGGAGGAGCACAGGGGGTAGGGACTATGGCTACACCTTC; CDR3: CAWRSTGGRDYGYTF
J: TRBJ2-2; V: TRBV7-6; size: NA; D: NA; DNA: TGTGCCAGCAGCGGGAGCTTCGGGAACACCGGGGAGCTGTTTTTT; CDR3: CASSGSFGNTGELFF
J: TRBJ1-1; V: TRBV5-1; size: once; D: NA; DNA: TGCGCCAGCAGAACGACGGACACTATGAACACTGAAGCTTTCTTT; CDR3: CASRTTDTMNTEAFF
J: TRBJ1-5; V: TRBV27; size: NA; D: NA; DNA: TGTGCCAGCAGTTTGTCCAGGGCCTCCAATCAGCCCCAGCATTTT; CDR3: CASSLSRASNQPQHF
J: TRBJ2-7; V: TRBV10-3; size: NA; D: TRBD2; DNA: TGTGCCATCAGTGAGTCCGGGACTATCAGAGAGCAGTACTTC; CDR3: CAISESGTIREQYF
J: TRBJ1-5; V: TRBV30; size: NA; D: NA; DNA: TGTGCCTGGAGTACCGCCGGCAAGGGGGGCAATCAGCCCCAGCATTTT; CDR3: CAWSTAGKGGNQPQHF
J: TRBJ2-7; V: TRBV5-1; size: few; D: NA; DNA: TGCGCCAGCAGCGCCAGTACGGGAACTCTTTACGAGCAGTACTTC; CDR3: CASSASTGTLYEQYF
J: TRBJ1-5; V: TRBV19; size: NA; D: TRBD1; DNA: TGTGCCGACAGGACAGGGGGCCTCTATAGCAATCAGCCCCAGCATTTT; CDR3: CADRTGGLYSNQPQHF
J: TRBJ2-7; V: TRBV27; size: NA; D: NA; DNA: TGTGCCAGCAGTATTGATGGGGCCCTCGAGCAGTACTTC; CDR3: CASSIDGALEQYF
J: TRBJ2-7; V: TRBV5-6; size: once; D: NA; DNA: TGTGCCAGCAGCTTGTCCCCAAAATCCTACGAGCAGTACTTC; CDR3: CASSLSPKSYEQYF
J: TRBJ2-5; V: TRBV3-1/TRBV3-2; size: NA; D: NA; DNA: TGTGCCAGCAGCCAAGGGAGGGGCCAAGAGACCCAGTACTTC; CDR3: CASSQGRGQETQYF
J: TRBJ1-1; V: TRBV27; size: few; D: NA; DNA: TGTGCCAGCAGTTTGTGGCCCCTGAACACTGAAGCTTTCTTT; CDR3: CASSLWPLNTEAFF
J: TRBJ1-1; V: TRBV28; size: NA; D: NA; DNA: TGTGCCAGCAGTTTACCTGTGAGAGATGAAGCTTTCTTT; CDR3: CASSLPVRDEAFF
J: TRBJ1-2; V: TRBV2; size: NA; D: NA; DNA: TGTGCCAGCAGTGAAGACAGCCTGGGGCCGTATAACTATGGCTACACCTTC; CDR3: CASSEDSLGPYNYGYTF
J: TRBJ1-6; V: TRBV21-1; size: NA; D: NA; DNA: TGTGCCAGCAGCACAAGGGACAGCAATAATTCACCCCTCCACTTT; CDR3: CASSTRDSNNSPLHF
J: TRBJ1-2; V: TRBV5-6; size: NA; D: TRBD1; DNA: TGTGCCAGCAGCTTTATGAACAGGGGGGATCATGGCTACACCTTC; CDR3: CASSFMNRGDHGYTF
J: TRBJ2-2; V: TRBV24-1; size: once; D: TRBD1; DNA: TGTGCCACCAGTGCTACAGGGGGTCGAAACACCGGGGAGCTGTTTTTT; CDR3: CATSATGGRNTGELFF
J: TRBJ2-3; V: TRBV9; size: NA; D: NA; DNA: TGTGCCAGCAGCTCGGGACAAAGTTCCACGGATACGCAGTATTTT; CDR3: CASSSGQSSTDTQYF
J: TRBJ1-4; V: TRBV5-1; size: NA; D: TRBD1; DNA: TGCGCCAGCAGCTTGGCCGGGACAGGGGGCGAAAAACTGTTTTTT; CDR3: CASSLAGTGGEKLFF
J: TRBJ1-5; V: TRBV10-3; size: few; D: NA; DNA: TGTGCCATCAGTGAGCGGGGGGGGGCAAATCAGCCCCAGCATTTT; CDR3: CAISERGGANQPQHF
J: TRBJ1-3; V: TRBV19; size: NA; D: TRBD1; DNA: TGTGCCAGTAGTGCGAGACAGGGAACTGGAAACACCATATATTTT; CDR3: CASSARQGTGNTIYF
J: TRBJ1-2; V: TRBV19; size: NA; D: NA; DNA: TGTGCCAGTATAGCGGCAGGAGGCTATGGCTACACCTTC; CDR3: CASIAAGGYGYTF
J: TRBJ2-7; V: TRBV5-1; size: NA; D: TRBD1; DNA: TGCGCCAGCAGCTGGGACAGAGCCTACGAGCAGTACTTC; CDR3: CASSWDRAYEQYF
J: TRBJ2-1; V: TRBV10-3; size: once; D: NA; DNA: TGTGCCATCAGTGACGGACAGAACTACAATGAGCAGTTCTTC; CDR3: CAISDGQNYNEQFF
J: TRBJ2-3; V: TRBV19; size: NA; D: TRBD2; DNA: TGTGCCAGTAGTACCGGACTAGCGGCCACAGATACGCAGTATTTT; CDR3: CASSTGLAATDTQYF
J: TRBJ1-3; V: TRBV7-2; size: NA; D: NA; DNA: TGTGCCAGCAGTCGAAAGTATGGCAGCGAACCCCCAACTGGAAACACCATATATTTT; CDR3: CASSRKYGSEPPTGNTIYF
J: TRBJ2-2; V: TRBV5-1; size: NA; D: NA; DNA: TGCGCCAGCAGCGCCTCTACGACAACCGGGGAGCTGTTTTTT; CDR3: CASSASTTTGELFF
J: TRBJ1-6; V: TRBV6-5; size: once; D: TRBD1; DNA: TGTGCCAGCAGTACTCGGACAGGGGTTAATTCACCCCTCCACTTT; CDR3: CASSTRTGVNSPLHF
J: TRBJ2-1; V: TRBV3-1/TRBV3-2; size: many; D: TRBD1; DNA: TGTGCCAGCAGCCAAGATAGAGGGACAGGGGGGGGCAATGAGCAGTTCTTC; CDR3: CASSQDRGTGGGNEQFF